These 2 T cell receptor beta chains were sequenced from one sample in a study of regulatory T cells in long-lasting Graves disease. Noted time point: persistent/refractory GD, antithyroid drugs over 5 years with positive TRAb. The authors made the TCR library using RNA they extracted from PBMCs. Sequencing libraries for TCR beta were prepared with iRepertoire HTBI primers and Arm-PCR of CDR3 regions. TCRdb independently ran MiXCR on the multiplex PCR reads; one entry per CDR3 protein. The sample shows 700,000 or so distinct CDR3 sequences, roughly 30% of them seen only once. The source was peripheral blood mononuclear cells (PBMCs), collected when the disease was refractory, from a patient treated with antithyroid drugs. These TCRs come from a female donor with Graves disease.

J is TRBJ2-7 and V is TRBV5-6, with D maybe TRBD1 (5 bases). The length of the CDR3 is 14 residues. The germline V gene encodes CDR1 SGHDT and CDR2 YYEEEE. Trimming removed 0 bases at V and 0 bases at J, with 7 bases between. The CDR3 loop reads CASSLDRLSYEQYF. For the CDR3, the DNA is TGTGCCAGCAGCTTGGACAGGCTCTCCTACGAGCAGTACTTC.

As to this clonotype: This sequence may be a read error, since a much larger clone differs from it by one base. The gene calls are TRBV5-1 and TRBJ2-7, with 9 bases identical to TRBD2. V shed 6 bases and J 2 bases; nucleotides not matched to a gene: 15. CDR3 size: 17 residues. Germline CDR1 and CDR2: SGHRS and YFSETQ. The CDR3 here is CASTPRGSGSCPYEQYF. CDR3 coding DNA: TGCGCCAGCACCCCCCGCGGTAGCGGGAGTTGCCCCTACGAGCAGTACTTC.